Following are 14 T cell receptor beta chains from one sample sequenced in a study of cytomegalovirus exposure and HLA in healthy donors. The PCR made use of 60 Vbeta and 13 Jbeta primers. This table comes from immunoSEQ multiplex PCR, and its TCRdb copy is limited to in-frame clones, with some not included. The repertoire table contains 100,000 to 150,000 clones. Material for sequencing was PBMCs. The receptor set was obtained from a man aged 18-30 years in good health and CMV-seronegative.

This rearrangement joins TRBV27 to TRBJ2-3; 7 bases match TRBD2. The CDR3 covers 18 residues. Trimming removed 1 base from V and 0 bases from J; junction bases left unmatched: 10. Germline CDR1 MNHEY, CDR2 SMNVEV (reference sequence). The CDR3 DNA reads TGTGCCAGCAGTTTATTTGCTAGCGGTGCCACTAGCACAGATACGCAGTATTTT. Protein product: CASSLFASGATSTDTQYF.

The J gene is TRBJ2-3, the V gene TRBV6-4; D may be TRBD1 (5 bases). V was trimmed by 4 bases and J by 2 bases, leaving 7 bases between them. Germline lookup yields CDR1 MRHNA and CDR2 SNTAGT. The CDR3 sequence is 13 residues long. CDR3 region: CASSGGLTDTQYF. The CDR3 DNA sequence: TGTGCCAGCAGTGGGGGCCTCACAGATACGCAGTATTTT.

The CDR3 DNA reads TGCGCCAGCAGCACCCGACAGGGTGGGGATGGCTACACCTTC. Amino acids: CASSTRQGGDGYTF. The rearrangement joins TRBV5-1 to TRBJ1-2; 7 bases map to TRBD1. CDR1 SGHRS and CDR2 YFSETQ come from the germline V gene. The CDR3 sequence is 14 residues long. V gave up 4 bases and J gave up 6 bases; unmatched junction bases: 9.

CDR3 sequence (DNA): TGTGCCAGCCGATCCGCAGAAACGAACACCGGGGAGCTGTTTTTT. Its translation is CASRSAETNTGELFF. This sequence joins TRBV6-5 and TRBJ2-2; D is ambiguous. Germline lookup yields CDR1 MNHEY and CDR2 SVGAGI. The CDR3 has 15 residues. V shed 8 bases and J shed 0 bases, with 13 bases lying between them.

This chain uses TRBV6-5 with TRBJ1-5; TRBD1 agrees at 9 bases. Trimming at V came to 8 bases and at J to 6 bases, leaving 8 bases not matched to a gene. The CDR3 totals 14 residues. Germline lookup yields CDR1 MNHEY and CDR2 SVGAGI. The CDR3 region has the DNA TGTGCCAGCGCGGCGACAGGGGGTTTTCAGCCCCAGCATTTT. Translation: CASAATGGFQPQHF.

The chain employs TRBV27 and TRBJ1-5; D is possibly TRBD1 (5 bases). The V and J ends lost 5 bases and 7 bases respectively, with 9 bases between them. Per the germline V gene, CDR1 is MNHEY and CDR2 is SMNVEV (reference sequence). The CDR3 runs to 12 residues. The CDR3 loop is CASSAQGQPQHF. CDR3 bases: TGTGCCAGCAGTGCCCAGGGACAGCCCCAGCATTTT.

This chain joins TRBV5-1 and TRBJ2-7; 9 nucleotides align to TRBD1. The CDR3 contains 19 residues. CDR1 is SGHRS, CDR2 YFSETQ, per germline. The J segment lost 5 bases and the V segment lost 0 bases, leaving 18 bases of the junction unmatched. Written as DNA, the CDR3 is TGCGCCAGCAGCTTGGCGACGACAGGGGGAAAGGGATACTTTAACGAGCAGTACTTC. Protein: CASSLATTGGKGYFNEQYF.

V is TRBV7-2 and J is TRBJ1-5, with TRBD1 identical over 11 bases. The ends lost 4 bases at V and 6 bases at J; junction bases unmatched: 5. The length of the CDR3 is 15 residues. Germline CDR1 and CDR2: SGHTA and FQGNSA. The chain's CDR3 is CASSWDRGSSQPQHF. The CDR3 bases are TGTGCCAGCAGCTGGGACAGGGGGTCCAGTCAGCCCCAGCATTTT.

J is TRBJ1-4 and V is TRBV5-4, with D maybe TRBD1 (5 bases). Trimming left V 1 base short and J 6 bases short, with 19 bases between. This CDR3 has 17 residues. Germline loops: CDR1 SGHNT, CDR2 YYREEE (reference sequence). For the CDR3, the DNA is TGTGCCAGCAGCTTGAGACGTACGGGGGACGGGGATGAAAAACTGTTTTTT. Its translation is CASSLRRTGDGDEKLFF. The variable domain in full, completed from reference TRBV5-4 and TRBJ1-4, reads ETGVTQSPTHLIKTRGQQVTLRCSSQSGHNTVSWYQQALGQGPQFIFQYYREEENGRGNFPPRFSGLQFPNYSSELNVNALELDDSALYLCASSLRRTGDGDEKLFFGSGTQLSVL.

The gene calls are TRBV15 and TRBJ2-5; D is possibly TRBD2 (5 bases). Germline loops: CDR1 LNHNV, CDR2 YYDKDF (reference sequence). CDR3 length: 16 residues. The ends were cut back, 4 bases at V and 4 bases at J, with 19 bases in the middle. The CDR3 coding sequence is TGTGCCACCAGCACTTTAAAAGGACCCGGAGGAGAGACCCAGTACTTC. Encoded protein: CATSTLKGPGGETQYF.

This rearrangement joins TRBV10-3 to TRBJ2-2, with TRBD1 matching 10 bases. CDR3 length: 17 residues. The J segment lost 7 bases and the V segment lost 0 bases, leaving 8 bases of the junction unmatched. Looked up from germline, CDR1 is ENHRY and CDR2 is SYGVKD. As DNA, the CDR3 is TGTGCCATCAGTGAGTCAAGACAGGGGGCGATTGGCGGGGAGCTGTTTTTT. Protein sequence: CAISESRQGAIGGELFF.

The chain combines TRBV7-8 with TRBJ2-1; TRBD2 agrees at 7 bases. V shed 1 base, J shed 10 bases, and the junction held 1 base outside the gene matches. The CDR3 loop spans 12 amino acids. Germline-derived CDR1 and CDR2 are SGHVS and FQNEAQ. The CDR3 sequence: CASSLGTREQFF. CDR3 coding DNA: TGTGCCAGCAGCTTAGGGACTAGAGAGCAGTTCTTC. Looking up the rest from reference TRBV7-8 and TRBJ2-1 gives the full variable domain: GAGVSQSPRYKVAKRGQDVALRCDPISGHVSLFWYQQALGQGPEFLTYFQNEAQLDKSGLPSDRFFAERPEGSVSTLKIQRTQQEDSAVYLCASSLGTREQFFGPGTRLTVL.

The chain combines TRBV10-3 with TRBJ2-3; no firm D call. This CDR3 spans 15 amino acids. Germline V lookup: CDR1 ENHRY, CDR2 SYGVKD. With 3 bases removed from V and 5 bases from J, the gap between germline ends came to 15 bases. CDR3 DNA sequence: TGTGCCATCAGTGACCCCCCACCCCCCGGAGATACGCAGTATTTT. It yields the protein CAISDPPPPGDTQYF.

V and J are TRBV6-1 and TRBJ1-1, with 8 bases matching TRBD1. The V gene end was trimmed by 11 bases and the J gene end by 1 base; junction bases not matched to a gene: 9. In germline, CDR1 is MNHNS, CDR2 SASEGT. The CDR3 has 14 residues. In nucleotides, the CDR3 is TGTGCCTGCGACTGGACAGGGCGGAACACTGAAGCTTTCTTT. Its translation is CACDWTGRNTEAFF.